This TCR beta chain is from a study of technical replicates of blood from four donors. Profiling relied on immunoSEQ multiplex PCR, and the TCRdb table lists in-frame clones only, not all of them. The table records more than 80,000 clones, 90% to 97% of them present only once. The source material was T cells isolated from PBMCs. The clonotype was recovered from a human donor in good health.

CDR3 in DNA: TGTGCCAGCAGTCCATCAGGACAGTACTATGGCTACACCTTC. It yields the protein CASSPSGQYYGYTF. The chain is built from TRBV27 and TRBJ1-2, with a tentative D call TRBD1 (6 bases). The CDR3 sequence is 14 residues long. From germline, CDR1 is MNHEY and CDR2 SMNVEV (reference sequence). The germline V and J ends were trimmed by 5 bases and 3 bases, with 13 bases remaining between them.